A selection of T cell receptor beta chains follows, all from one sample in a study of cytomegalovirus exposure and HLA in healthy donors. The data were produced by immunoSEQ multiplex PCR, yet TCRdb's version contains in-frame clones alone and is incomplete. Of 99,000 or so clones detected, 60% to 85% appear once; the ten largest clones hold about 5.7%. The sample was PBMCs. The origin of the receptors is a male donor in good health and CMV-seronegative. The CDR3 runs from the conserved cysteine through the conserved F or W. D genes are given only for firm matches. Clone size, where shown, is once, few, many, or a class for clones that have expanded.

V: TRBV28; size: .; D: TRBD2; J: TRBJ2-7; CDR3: CASSASGTIEQYF; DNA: TGTGCCAGCAGTGCCTCCGGGACTATTGAGCAGTACTTC
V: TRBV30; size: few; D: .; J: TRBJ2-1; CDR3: CAWSTQARPEQFF; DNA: TGTGCCTGGAGTACCCAGGCTCGGCCTGAGCAGTTCTTC
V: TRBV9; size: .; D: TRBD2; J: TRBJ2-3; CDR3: CASSGGLAGGGTDTQYF; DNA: TGTGCCAGCAGCGGTGGCCTAGCGGGAGGGGGGACAGATACGCAGTATTTT
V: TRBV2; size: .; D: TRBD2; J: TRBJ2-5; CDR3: CASSGTSGISETQYF; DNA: TGTGCCAGCAGCGGGACTAGCGGGATTTCAGAGACCCAGTACTTC
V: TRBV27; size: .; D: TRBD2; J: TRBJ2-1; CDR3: CASSLLLAGGQKQFF; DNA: TGTGCCAGCAGTTTACTACTAGCGGGAGGCCAAAAGCAGTTCTTC
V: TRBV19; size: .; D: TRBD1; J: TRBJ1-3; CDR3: CASRIRTGGRRFGNTIYF; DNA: TGTGCCAGTAGGATACGAACAGGGGGCCGAAGGTTTGGAAACACCATATATTTT
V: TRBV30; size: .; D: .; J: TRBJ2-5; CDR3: CASTGGRQNLGETQYF; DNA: TGTGCTTCGACCGGAGGGAGACAAAACTTGGGAGAGACCCAGTACTTC
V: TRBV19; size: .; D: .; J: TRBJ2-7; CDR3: CASSTKGQPGYEQYF; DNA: TGTGCCAGTAGTACGAAAGGACAGCCAGGCTACGAGCAGTACTTC
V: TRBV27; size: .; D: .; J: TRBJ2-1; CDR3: CASRMGGSYNEQFF; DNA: TGTGCCAGCAGAATGGGGGGCTCCTACAATGAGCAGTTCTTC
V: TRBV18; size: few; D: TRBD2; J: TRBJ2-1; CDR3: CASSLSGRVGNEQFF; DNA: TGTGCCAGCTCACTAAGCGGGAGGGTAGGCAATGAGCAGTTCTTC
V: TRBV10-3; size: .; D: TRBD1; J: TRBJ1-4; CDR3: CAITRDRDSTNEKLFF; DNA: TGTGCCATCACCCGGGACAGGGACTCAACTAATGAAAAACTGTTTTTT
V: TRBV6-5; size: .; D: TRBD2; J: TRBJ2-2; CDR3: CASIPSREGSGELFF; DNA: TGTGCCAGCATCCCCTCGCGGGAGGGTTCCGGGGAGCTGTTTTTT
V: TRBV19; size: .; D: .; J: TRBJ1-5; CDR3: CASSRSGGGQPQHF; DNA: TGTGCCAGTAGTCGGAGCGGGGGCGGTCAGCCCCAGCATTTT
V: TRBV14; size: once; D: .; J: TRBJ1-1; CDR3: CASSQAPLTEAFF; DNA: TGTGCCAGCAGCCAAGCCCCCCTAACTGAAGCTTTCTTT
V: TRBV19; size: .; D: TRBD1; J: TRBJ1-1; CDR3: CASSMGGGQGFPEAFF; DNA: TGTGCCAGTAGTATGGGGGGCGGACAGGGGTTCCCTGAAGCTTTCTTT
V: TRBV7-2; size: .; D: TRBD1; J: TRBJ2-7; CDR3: CASSRTAGTGYEQYF; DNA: TGTGCCAGCAGCCGCACCGCTGGGACAGGGTACGAGCAGTACTTC
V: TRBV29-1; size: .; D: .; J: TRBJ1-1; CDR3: CSVEEQGKSPEAFF; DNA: TGCAGCGTTGAAGAGCAGGGGAAGTCCCCTGAAGCTTTCTTT
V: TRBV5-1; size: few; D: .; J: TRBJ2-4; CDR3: CASSLGGPQNIQYF; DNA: TGCGCCAGCAGCTTGGGGGGGCCACAAAACATTCAGTACTTC
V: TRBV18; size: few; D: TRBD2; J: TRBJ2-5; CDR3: CASSPGTSGEETQYF; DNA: TGTGCCAGCTCACCGGGGACTAGCGGAGAAGAGACCCAGTACTTC
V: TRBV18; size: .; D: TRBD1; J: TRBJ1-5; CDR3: CASSPTQGVNQPQHF; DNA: TGTGCCAGCTCACCTACTCAGGGGGTCAACCAGCCCCAGCATTTT
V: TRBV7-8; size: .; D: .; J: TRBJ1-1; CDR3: CASSPVRGGLNTEAFF; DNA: TGTGCCAGCAGCCCCGTCCGGGGGGGGCTGAACACTGAAGCTTTCTTT
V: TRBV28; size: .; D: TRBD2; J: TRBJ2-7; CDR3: CASGFSGRALSGEQYF; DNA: TGTGCCAGCGGATTTAGCGGGAGGGCCTTGTCCGGCGAGCAGTACTTC
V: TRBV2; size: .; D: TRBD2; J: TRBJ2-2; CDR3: CASSEPLAGGTGELFF; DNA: TGTGCCAGCAGTGAACCCCTAGCGGGAGGAACCGGGGAGCTGTTTTTT
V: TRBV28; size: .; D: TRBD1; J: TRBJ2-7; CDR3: CASMWPGGSYEQYF; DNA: TGTGCCAGCATGTGGCCAGGGGGCTCCTACGAGCAGTACTTC
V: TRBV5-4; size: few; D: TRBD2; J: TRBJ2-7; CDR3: CASSPSSGIGYEQYF; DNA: TGTGCCAGCAGCCCCTCTAGCGGGATAGGGTACGAGCAGTACTTC
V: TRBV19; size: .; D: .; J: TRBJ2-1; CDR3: CASNPGSGNEQFF; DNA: TGTGCCAGTAATCCCGGGAGCGGCAATGAGCAGTTCTTC
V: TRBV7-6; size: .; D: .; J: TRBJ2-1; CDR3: CASSLDWGRAGNEQFF; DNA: TGTGCCAGCAGCTTAGATTGGGGCAGGGCAGGCAATGAGCAGTTCTTC
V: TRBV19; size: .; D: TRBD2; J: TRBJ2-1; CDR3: CASNGLAGVEQFF; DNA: TGTGCCAGTAACGGACTAGCGGGAGTTGAGCAGTTCTTC
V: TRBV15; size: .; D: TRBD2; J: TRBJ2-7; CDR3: CATSPGGWTSTHYEQYF; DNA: TGTGCCACCAGCCCGGGGGGTTGGACTTCGACTCACTACGAGCAGTACTTC
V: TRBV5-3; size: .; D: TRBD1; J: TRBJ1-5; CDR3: CARSLVEGRQERGQQPQHF; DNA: TGTGCCAGAAGCTTGGTAGAAGGGAGGCAGGAGAGGGGACAGCAGCCCCAGCATTTT
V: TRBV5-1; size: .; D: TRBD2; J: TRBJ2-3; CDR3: CASSRIFSGRARDTQYF; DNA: TGCGCCAGCAGCCGAATATTTAGCGGGAGGGCCAGGGATACGCAGTATTTT
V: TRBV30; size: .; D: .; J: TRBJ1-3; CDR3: CACTPGHLSGNTIYF; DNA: TGTGCCTGTACTCCGGGACATCTCTCTGGAAACACCATATATTTT
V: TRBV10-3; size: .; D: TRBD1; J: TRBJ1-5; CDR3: CAIGGGQEGSKPQHF; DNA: TGTGCCATCGGGGGGGGACAGGAGGGGTCTAAACCCCAGCATTTT
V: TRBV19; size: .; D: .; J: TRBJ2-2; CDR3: CASSLRQEYGTGELFF; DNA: TGTGCCAGTAGTCTCAGACAGGAATATGGCACCGGGGAGCTGTTTTTT
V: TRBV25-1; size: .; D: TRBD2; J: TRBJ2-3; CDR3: CASSDGASGSLMDTQYF; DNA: TGTGCCAGCAGTGATGGGGCTAGCGGGAGTTTAATGGATACGCAGTATTTT
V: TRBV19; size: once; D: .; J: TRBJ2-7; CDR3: CASSGRITYEQYF; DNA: TGTGCCAGTAGTGGCAGGATTACCTACGAGCAGTACTTC
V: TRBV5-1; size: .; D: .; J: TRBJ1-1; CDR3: CASSFTNGIRAEAFF; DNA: TGCGCCAGCAGCTTCACCAACGGGATCCGGGCTGAAGCTTTCTTT
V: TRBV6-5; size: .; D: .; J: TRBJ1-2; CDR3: CASSGPGLYGYTF; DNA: TGTGCCAGCAGTGGGCCGGGGTTGTATGGCTACACCTTC
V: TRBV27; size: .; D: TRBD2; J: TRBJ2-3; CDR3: CASSLSGTSALYSTDTQYF; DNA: TGTGCCAGCAGTTTATCGGGGACTAGTGCGCTCTACAGCACAGATACGCAGTATTTT
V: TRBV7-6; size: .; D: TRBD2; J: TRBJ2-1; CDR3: CASSLDSTSGRSYNEQFF; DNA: TGTGCCAGCAGCTTAGATTCAACTAGCGGGAGGTCCTACAATGAGCAGTTCTTC
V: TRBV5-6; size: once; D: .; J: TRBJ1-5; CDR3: CASSLGQANQPQHF; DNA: TGTGCCAGCAGCTTGGGACAGGCCAATCAGCCCCAGCATTTT
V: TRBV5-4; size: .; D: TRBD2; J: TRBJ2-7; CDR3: CASSLGGVGFYEQYF; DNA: TGTGCCAGCAGCCTGGGGGGGGTCGGGTTCTACGAGCAGTACTTC
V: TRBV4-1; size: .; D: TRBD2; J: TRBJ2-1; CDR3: CASKGTSGMYNEQFF; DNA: TGCGCCAGCAAGGGGACTAGCGGGATGTACAATGAGCAGTTCTTC
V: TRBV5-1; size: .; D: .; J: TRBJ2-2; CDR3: CASSPLYGGNTGELFF; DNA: TGCGCCAGCAGCCCCCTTTACGGGGGTAACACCGGGGAGCTGTTTTTT
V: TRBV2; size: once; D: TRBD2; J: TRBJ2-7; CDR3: CASRGTSRYEQYF; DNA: TGTGCCAGCAGAGGGACTAGTCGCTACGAGCAGTACTTC
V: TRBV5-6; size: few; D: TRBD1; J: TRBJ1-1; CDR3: CASSKQGITEAFF; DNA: TGTGCCAGCAGCAAACAGGGGATCACTGAAGCTTTCTTT